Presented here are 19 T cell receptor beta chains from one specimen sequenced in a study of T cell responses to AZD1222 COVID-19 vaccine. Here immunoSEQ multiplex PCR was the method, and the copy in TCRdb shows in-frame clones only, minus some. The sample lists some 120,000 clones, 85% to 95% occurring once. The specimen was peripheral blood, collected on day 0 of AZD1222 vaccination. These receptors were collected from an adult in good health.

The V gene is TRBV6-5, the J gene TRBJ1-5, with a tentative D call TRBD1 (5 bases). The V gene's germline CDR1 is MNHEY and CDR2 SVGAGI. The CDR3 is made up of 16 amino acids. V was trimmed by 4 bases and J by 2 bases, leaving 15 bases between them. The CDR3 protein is CASSSEGRSGNQPQHF. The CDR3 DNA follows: TGTGCCAGCAGTTCGGAGGGGCGTTCGGGCAATCAGCCCCAGCATTTT.

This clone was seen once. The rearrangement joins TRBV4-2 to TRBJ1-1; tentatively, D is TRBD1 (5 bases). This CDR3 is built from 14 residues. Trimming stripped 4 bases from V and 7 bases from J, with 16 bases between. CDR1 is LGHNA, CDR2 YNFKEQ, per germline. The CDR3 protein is CASSRGIGEIEAFF. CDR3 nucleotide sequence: TGTGCCAGCAGCCGGGGGATAGGGGAGATTGAAGCTTTCTTT.

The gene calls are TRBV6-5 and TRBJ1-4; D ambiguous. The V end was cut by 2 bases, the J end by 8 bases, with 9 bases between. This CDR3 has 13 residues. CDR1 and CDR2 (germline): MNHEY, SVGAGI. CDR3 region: CASSYGGNEKLFF. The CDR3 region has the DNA TGTGCCAGCAGTTACGGCGGGAACGAAAAACTGTTTTTT.

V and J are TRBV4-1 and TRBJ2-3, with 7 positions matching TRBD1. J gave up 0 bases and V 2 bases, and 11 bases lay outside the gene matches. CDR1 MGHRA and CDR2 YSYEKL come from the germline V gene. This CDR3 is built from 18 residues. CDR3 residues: CASSQRQLDRVSTDTQYF. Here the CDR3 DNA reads TGCGCCAGCAGCCAACGCCAGCTAGACAGGGTGAGCACAGATACGCAGTATTTT.

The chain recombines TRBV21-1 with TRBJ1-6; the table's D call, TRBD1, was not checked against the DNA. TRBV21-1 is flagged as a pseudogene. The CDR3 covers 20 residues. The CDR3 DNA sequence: TGTGCCAGCAGCAAAGAACAAGCTAACAGGGGAAACTCCTATAATTCACCCCTCCACTTT. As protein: CASSKEQANRGNSYNSPLHF.

The CDR3 DNA reads TGTGCCAGCAGTCCGGGACTAGCGGGAGAGGGAGATACGCAGTATTTT. Protein sequence: CASSPGLAGEGDTQYF. The chain couples TRBV2 to TRBJ2-3, with 14 bases aligning to TRBD2. Per germline, CDR1 SNHLY and CDR2 FYNNEI. This CDR3 contains 16 residues. V lost 5 bases, J lost 5 bases, and 6 bases stayed unmatched.

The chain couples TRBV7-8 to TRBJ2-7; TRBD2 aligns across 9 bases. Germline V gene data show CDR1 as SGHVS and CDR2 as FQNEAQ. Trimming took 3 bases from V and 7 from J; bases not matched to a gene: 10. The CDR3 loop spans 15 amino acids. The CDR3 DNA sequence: TGTGCCAGCAGCTTGATGGCTAGCGGGATGAGAGAGCAGTACTTC. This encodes CASSLMASGMREQYF.

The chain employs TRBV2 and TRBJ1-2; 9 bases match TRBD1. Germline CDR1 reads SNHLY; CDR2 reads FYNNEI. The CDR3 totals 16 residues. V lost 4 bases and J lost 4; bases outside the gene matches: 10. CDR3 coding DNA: TGTGCCAGCAGTGGGACAGGGGACTCCCTTCTCTATGGCTACACCTTC. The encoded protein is CASSGTGDSLLYGYTF.

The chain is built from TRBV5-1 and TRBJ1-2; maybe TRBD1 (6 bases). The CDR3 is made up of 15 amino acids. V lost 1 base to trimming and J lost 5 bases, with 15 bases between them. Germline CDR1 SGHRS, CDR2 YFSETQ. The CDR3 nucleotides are TGCGCCAGCAGCTTGAGCCCAGGGGCATATTATGGCTACACCTTC. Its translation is CASSLSPGAYYGYTF.

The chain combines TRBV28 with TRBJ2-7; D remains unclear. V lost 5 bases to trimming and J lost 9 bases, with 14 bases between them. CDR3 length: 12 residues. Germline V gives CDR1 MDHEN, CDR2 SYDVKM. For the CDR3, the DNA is TGTGCCAGCAGTACCTACACCGTTCGGCAGTACTTC. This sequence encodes CASSTYTVRQYF.

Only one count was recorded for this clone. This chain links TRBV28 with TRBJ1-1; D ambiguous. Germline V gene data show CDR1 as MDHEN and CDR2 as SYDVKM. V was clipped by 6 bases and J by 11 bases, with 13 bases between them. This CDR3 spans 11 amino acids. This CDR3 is CASRDDNRAFF. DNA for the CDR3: TGTGCCAGCAGGGATGATAATCGGGCTTTCTTT.

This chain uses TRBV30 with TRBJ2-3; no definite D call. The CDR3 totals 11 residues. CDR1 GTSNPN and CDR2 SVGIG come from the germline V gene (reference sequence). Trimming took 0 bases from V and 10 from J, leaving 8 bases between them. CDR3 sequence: CAWSVKNSQYF. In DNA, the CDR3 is TGTGCCTGGAGTGTGAAGAATTCGCAGTATTTT.

CDR3: CASSLGGTGANVLTF. The CDR3 DNA sequence: TGCGCCAGCAGCTTGGGGGGGACCGGGGCCAACGTCCTGACTTTC. The chain carries TRBV5-1 and TRBJ2-6; D might be TRBD1 or TRBD2, each matching 5 bases. CDR1 is SGHRS, CDR2 YFSETQ, per germline. V shed 0 bases and J shed 4 bases, with 8 bases lying between them. The CDR3 runs to 15 residues. Looking up the rest from reference TRBV5-1 and TRBJ2-6 gives the full variable domain: KAGVTQTPRYLIKTRGQQVTLSCSPISGHRSVSWYQQTPGQGLQFLFEYFSETQRNKGNFPGRFSGRQFSNSRSEMNVSTLELGDSALYLCASSLGGTGANVLTFGAGSRLTVL.

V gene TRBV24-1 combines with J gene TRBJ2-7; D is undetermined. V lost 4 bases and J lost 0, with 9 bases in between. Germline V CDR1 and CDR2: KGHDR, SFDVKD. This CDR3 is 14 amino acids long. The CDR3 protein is CATSERWSSYEQYF. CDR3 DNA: TGTGCCACCAGTGAACGGTGGAGCTCCTACGAGCAGTACTTC.

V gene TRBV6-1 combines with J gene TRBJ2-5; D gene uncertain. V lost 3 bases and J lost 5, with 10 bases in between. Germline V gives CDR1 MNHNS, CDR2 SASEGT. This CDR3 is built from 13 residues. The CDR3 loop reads CASSEPLRETQYF. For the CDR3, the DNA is TGTGCCAGCAGTGAGCCCCTTCGGGAGACCCAGTACTTC.

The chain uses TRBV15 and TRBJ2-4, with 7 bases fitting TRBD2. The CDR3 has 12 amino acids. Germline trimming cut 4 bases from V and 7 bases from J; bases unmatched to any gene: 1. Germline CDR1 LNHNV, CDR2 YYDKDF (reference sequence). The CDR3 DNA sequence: TGTGCCACCAGCAAGGGAGGGAACATTCAGTACTTC. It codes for CATSKGGNIQYF.

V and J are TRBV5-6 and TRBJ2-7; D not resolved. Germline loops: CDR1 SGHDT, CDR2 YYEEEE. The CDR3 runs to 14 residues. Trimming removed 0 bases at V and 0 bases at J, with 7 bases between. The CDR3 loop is CASSLGGFSYEQYF. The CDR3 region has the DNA TGTGCCAGCAGCTTGGGAGGATTCTCCTACGAGCAGTACTTC.

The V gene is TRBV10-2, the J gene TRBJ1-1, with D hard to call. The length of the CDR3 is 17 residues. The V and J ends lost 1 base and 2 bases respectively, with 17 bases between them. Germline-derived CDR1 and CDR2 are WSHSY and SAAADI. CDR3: CASSEFVRRAGNTEAFF. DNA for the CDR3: TGCGCCAGCAGTGAGTTCGTACGGCGGGCCGGCAACACTGAAGCTTTCTTT.

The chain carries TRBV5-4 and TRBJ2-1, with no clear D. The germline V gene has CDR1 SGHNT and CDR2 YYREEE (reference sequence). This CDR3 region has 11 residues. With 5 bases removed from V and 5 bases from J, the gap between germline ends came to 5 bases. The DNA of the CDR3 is TGTGCCAGCAGTATAAACAATGAGCAGTTCTTC. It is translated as CASSINNEQFF. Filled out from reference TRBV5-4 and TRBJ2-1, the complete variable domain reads ETGVTQSPTHLIKTRGQQVTLRCSSQSGHNTVSWYQQALGQGPQFIFQYYREEENGRGNFPPRFSGLQFPNYSSELNVNALELDDSALYLCASSINNEQFFGPGTRLTVL.